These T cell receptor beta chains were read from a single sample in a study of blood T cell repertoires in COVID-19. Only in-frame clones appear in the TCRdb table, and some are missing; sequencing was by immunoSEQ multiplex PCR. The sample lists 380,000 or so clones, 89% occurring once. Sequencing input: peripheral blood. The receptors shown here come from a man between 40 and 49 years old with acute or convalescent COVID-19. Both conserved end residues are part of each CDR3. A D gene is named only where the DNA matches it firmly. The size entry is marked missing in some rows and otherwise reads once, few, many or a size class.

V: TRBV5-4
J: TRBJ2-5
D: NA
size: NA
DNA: TGTGCCAGCAGCTTTTTCGGGCCCGGGGGGACCCAGTACTTC
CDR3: CASSFFGPGGTQYF

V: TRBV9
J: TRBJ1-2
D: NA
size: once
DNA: TGTGCCAGCACCCCGACGGCAGGGTTCGATGGCTACACCTTC
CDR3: CASTPTAGFDGYTF

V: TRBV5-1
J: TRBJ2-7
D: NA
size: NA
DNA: TGCGCCAGCAGCTTGGGCACAGTATCCTCCTACGAGCAGTACTTC
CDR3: CASSLGTVSSYEQYF

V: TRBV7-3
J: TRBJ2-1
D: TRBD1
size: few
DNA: TGTGCCAGCAGCCGACAGGGGGATCCCTCCTACAATGAGCAGTTCTTC
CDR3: CASSRQGDPSYNEQFF

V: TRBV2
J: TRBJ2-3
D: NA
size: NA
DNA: TGTGCCAGCAGTGAAGGAACAGTTAGCACAGATACGCAGTATTTT
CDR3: CASSEGTVSTDTQYF

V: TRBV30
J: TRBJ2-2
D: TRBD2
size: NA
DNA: TGTGCCTGGAGTGTCCTAGCGGACACCGGGGAGCTGTTTTTT
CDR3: CAWSVLADTGELFF

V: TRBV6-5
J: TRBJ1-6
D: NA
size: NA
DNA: TGTGCCAGCAGCCCCACGGGTCAGTCACCCCTCCACTTT
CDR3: CASSPTGQSPLHF

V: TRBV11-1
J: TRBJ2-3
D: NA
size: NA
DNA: TGTGCCAGCAGCCACGCGGGGCTGCGCACAGATACGCAGTATTTT
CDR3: CASSHAGLRTDTQYF

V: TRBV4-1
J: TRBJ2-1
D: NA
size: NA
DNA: TGCGCCAGCAGCCTCGACAATGAGCAGTTCTTC
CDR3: CASSLDNEQFF

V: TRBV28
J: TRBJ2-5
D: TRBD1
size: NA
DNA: TGTGCCAGCAGTCCAGGGACAGGGGGAAGAGAGACCCAGTACTTC
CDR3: CASSPGTGGRETQYF

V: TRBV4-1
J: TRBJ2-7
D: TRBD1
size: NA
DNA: TGCGCCTCCTCCGGAATCGGGACAGAGTCCTACGAGCAGTACTTC
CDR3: CASSGIGTESYEQYF

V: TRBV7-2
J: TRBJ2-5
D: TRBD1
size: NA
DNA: TGTGCCAGCAGCTTCATTGGTCGCCAGGGGGCCGGAGAGACCCAGTACTTC
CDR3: CASSFIGRQGAGETQYF

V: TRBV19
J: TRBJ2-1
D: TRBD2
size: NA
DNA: TGTGCCAGTAGTTCCTCGGGGGGAGAGCAGTTCTTC
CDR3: CASSSSGGEQFF

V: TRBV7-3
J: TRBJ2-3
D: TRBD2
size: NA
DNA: TGTGCCAGCAGCTTAAGGGTTCTAGCGGGAGGGCCCACAGATACGCAGTATTTT
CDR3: CASSLRVLAGGPTDTQYF

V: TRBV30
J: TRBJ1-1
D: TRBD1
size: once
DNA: TGTGCCTGGAGGACAGGGGGTGGGACTGAAGCTTTCTTT
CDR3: CAWRTGGGTEAFF

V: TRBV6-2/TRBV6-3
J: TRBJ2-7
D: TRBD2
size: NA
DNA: TGTGCCAGCAGTTACTCGAAGACTAGCGGGAGGCAAAAAGAGCAGTACTTC
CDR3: CASSYSKTSGRQKEQYF

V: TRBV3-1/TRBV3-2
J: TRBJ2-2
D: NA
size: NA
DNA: TGTGCCAGCACCGCCCGAGGCAGACTCTCCCCCGGGGAGCTGTTTTTT
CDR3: CASTARGRLSPGELFF

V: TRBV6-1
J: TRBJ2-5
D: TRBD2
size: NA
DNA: TGTGCCAGCAGTGAAGCGGGACTAGGGGGTAGGGAGACCCAGTACTTC
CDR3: CASSEAGLGGRETQYF

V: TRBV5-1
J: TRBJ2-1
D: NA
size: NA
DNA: TGCGCCAGCAGCTTGGAGCCGGACACGAGCTCCTACAATGAGCAGTTCTTC
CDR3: CASSLEPDTSSYNEQFF

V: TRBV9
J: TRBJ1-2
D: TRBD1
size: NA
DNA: TGTGCCAGCAGCGTAGGCCCCCTAATAAGACCGGGACAGAGGGCTGGCTACACCTTC
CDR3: CASSVGPLIRPGQRAGYTF

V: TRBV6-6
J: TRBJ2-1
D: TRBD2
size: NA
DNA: TGTGCCAGCAGTTACTCCAGCGGGAGCCTCGATGAGCAGTTCTTC
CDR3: CASSYSSGSLDEQFF

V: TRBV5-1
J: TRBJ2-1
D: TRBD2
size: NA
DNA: TGCGCCAGCAGCTTGATCTCAGGGACTAGCGGGGGAAATGAGCAGTTCTTC
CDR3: CASSLISGTSGGNEQFF

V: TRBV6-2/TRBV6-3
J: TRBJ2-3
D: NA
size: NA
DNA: TGTGCCAGCAGTTCAGGGGTGGATACGCAGTATTTT
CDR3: CASSSGVDTQYF

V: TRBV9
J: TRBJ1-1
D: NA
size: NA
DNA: TGTGCCAGCAGCCCCCTCCCCACTGAAGCTTTCTTT
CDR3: CASSPLPTEAFF

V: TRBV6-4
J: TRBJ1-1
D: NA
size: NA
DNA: TGTGCCAGCAGAACCAACCCGGACAGGAACACTGAAGCTTTCTTT
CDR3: CASRTNPDRNTEAFF

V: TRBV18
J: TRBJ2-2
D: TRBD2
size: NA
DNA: TGTGCCAGCTCACCATTACTAGCGGGGGGGCTCGGCTCGAACACCGGGGAGCTGTTTTTT
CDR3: CASSPLLAGGLGSNTGELFF

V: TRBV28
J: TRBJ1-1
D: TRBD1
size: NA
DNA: TGTGCCAGCAGTTTAGAAAGGGTAACAGGGGCTGGGGAAGCTTTCTTT
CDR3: CASSLERVTGAGEAFF

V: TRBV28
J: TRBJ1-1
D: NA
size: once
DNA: TGTGCCAGCAGTCACCAACAGGTCCCGGGAGGTTTCTTT
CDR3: CASSHQQVPGGFF

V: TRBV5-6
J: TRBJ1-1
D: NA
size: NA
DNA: TGTGCCAGCAGCCATGGAGCAGGGTACCTCGAAGCTTTCTTT
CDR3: CASSHGAGYLEAFF

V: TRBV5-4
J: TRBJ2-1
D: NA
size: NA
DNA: TGTGCCAGCAGCCCAGAACCGGGACCTGCGGGAAATGAGCAGTTCTTC
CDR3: CASSPEPGPAGNEQFF

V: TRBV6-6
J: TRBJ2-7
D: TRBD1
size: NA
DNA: TGTGCCAGCAGTTACCCCGGACAGGGGAGGAACGAGCAGTACTTC
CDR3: CASSYPGQGRNEQYF

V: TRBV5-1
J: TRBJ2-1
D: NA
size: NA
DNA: TGCGCCAGCAGCTTGGGGGCAAATGAGCAGTTCTTC
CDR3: CASSLGANEQFF

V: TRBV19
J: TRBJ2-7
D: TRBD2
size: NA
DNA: TGTGCCAGTAGTATTCGGGCTAGCGGGACCTACGAGCAGTACTTC
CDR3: CASSIRASGTYEQYF

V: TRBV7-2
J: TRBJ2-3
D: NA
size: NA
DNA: TGTGCCAGCAGCCTAGAGGGTCGGGGTGGTACAGATACGCAGTATTTT
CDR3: CASSLEGRGGTDTQYF

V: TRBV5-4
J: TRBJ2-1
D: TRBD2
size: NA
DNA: TGTGCCAGCAGCCCTGGTAGCGGGGGGTTCAATGAGCAGTTCTTC
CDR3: CASSPGSGGFNEQFF

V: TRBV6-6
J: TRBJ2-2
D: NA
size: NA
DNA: TGTGCCAGCAGTTACTACCAGGGGAGAGCCACCGGGGAGCTGTTTTTT
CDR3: CASSYYQGRATGELFF

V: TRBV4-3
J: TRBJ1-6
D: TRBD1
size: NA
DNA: TGCGCCAGCAGCCAAGGGACAGGAGCATTTTCACCCCTCCACTTT
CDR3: CASSQGTGAFSPLHF

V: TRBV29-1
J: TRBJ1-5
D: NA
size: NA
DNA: TGCAGCGTTGTGCAGGGTGATAGCAATCAGCCCCAGCATTTT
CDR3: CSVVQGDSNQPQHF

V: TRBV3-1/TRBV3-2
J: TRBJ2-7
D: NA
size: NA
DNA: TGTGCCAGCAGCCAATTCCCCGGGAGAGGGCCCTACGAGCAGTACTTC
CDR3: CASSQFPGRGPYEQYF

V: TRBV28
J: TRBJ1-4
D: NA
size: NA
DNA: TGTGCCAGCAGGGGAATTGGGGACACGGGTCATGAAAAACTGTTTTTT
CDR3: CASRGIGDTGHEKLFF

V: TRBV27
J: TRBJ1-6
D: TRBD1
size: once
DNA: TGTGCCAGCAGAACCAGGGGGCGGAATTCACCCCTCCACTTT
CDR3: CASRTRGRNSPLHF

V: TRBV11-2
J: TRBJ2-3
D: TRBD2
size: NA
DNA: TGTGCCAGCAGCTTACAGTACGCGGGGGGCGCCCCTTCGCAGTATTTT
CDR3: CASSLQYAGGAPSQYF

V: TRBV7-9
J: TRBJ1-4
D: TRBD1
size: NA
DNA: TGTGCCAGCAGCTCCTCTGACAGGGAATATAATGAAAAACTGTTTTTT
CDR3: CASSSSDREYNEKLFF

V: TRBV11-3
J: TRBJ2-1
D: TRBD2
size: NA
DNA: TGTGCCAGCAGCCTGGGGGGGCTAGCGGGATACAATGAGCAGTTCTTC
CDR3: CASSLGGLAGYNEQFF

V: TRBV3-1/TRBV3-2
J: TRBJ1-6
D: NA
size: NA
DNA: TGTGCCAGCAGCCGAATGTTGGGGGCGATTAATTCACCCCTCCACTTT
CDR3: CASSRMLGAINSPLHF

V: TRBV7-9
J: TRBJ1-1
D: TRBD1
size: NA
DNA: TGTGCCAGCAGAGACATTGACAGGGGGAACACTGAAGCTTTCTTT
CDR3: CASRDIDRGNTEAFF

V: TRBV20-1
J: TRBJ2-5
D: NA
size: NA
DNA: TGCAGTGCCAGTTGGCCGGTAGAGCGGGAGACCCAGTACTTC
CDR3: CSASWPVERETQYF

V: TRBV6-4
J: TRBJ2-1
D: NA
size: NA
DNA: TGTGCCAGCAGGGGGTTGGACTTAAATGAGCAGTTCTTC
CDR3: CASRGLDLNEQFF

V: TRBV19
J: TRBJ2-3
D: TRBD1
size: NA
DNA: TGTGCCAGTCGGGACAGGGGCACAGATACGCAGTATTTT
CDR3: CASRDRGTDTQYF